This TCR beta chain comes out of a study of T-cell memory formation after mild COVID-19. TCRdb re-analysed the 5' RACE reads in MiXCR, keeping a single row per CDR3 protein. This sample carries some 300,000 distinct CDR3 sequences, around 20% of them seen once, and the ten largest clones take roughly 21%. This CDR3 comprises 13 residues. Germline V gene lookup returns CDR1 SGHTA and CDR2 FQGNSA. V shed 5 bases and J 6 bases; nucleotides not matched to a gene: 3. This receptor was identified in a young man who had mild COVID-19 (a few samples of this study predate the infection). Cell type and time point are not known. The V call is TRBV7-2, the J call TRBJ2-1; 8 positions match TRBD1. The sequencing sample was made of PBMCs or a T cell subset sorted from them (not recorded which). The CDR3 loop reads CASSVDRVNEQFF. The CDR3 DNA sequence: TGTGCCAGCAGCGTGGACAGGGTCAATGAGCAGTTCTTC.